This TCR beta chain originates from a study of Ad26.COV2.S vaccination and SARS-CoV-2 variants. The overall study: This donor came from the COV1001 trial of Ad26.COV2.S. Intramuscular Ad26.COV2.S at 5x10^10 or 1x10^11 viral particles.

This sample's treatment: 15 to 20 received Ad26.COV2.S at low or high dose, single or two shots; about five received placebo; per-sample allocation not given. After the first vaccine or placebo injection, samples were drawn on day 63. Points on this clone: Antigen specificity is unknown.

Produced via immunoSEQ multiplex PCR; TCRdb's table is partial and in-frame only. The data hold about 480,000 clones, with roughly nine tenths observed a single time. V lost 1 base and J lost 4, with 16 bases in between. Germline V gene sequence: CDR1 LGHNA, CDR2 YSLEER. The CDR3 runs to 16 residues. Regarding the study as a whole: Compared with placebo recipients, vaccine recipients had higher spike-specific TCR breadth.

The input for sequencing was peripheral blood, taken in a trial of Ad26.COV2.S vaccine versus placebo. The chain uses TRBV4-3 and TRBJ1-2; no reliable D call. This TCR was sampled from a person aged 18-60 years who received the Ad26.COV2.S COVID-19 vaccine or a placebo. The CDR3 bases are TGCGCCAGCAGCCAAGGGTCTCCGGCGTTGAGCTATGGCTACACCTTC. Its protein product is CASSQGSPALSYGYTF.